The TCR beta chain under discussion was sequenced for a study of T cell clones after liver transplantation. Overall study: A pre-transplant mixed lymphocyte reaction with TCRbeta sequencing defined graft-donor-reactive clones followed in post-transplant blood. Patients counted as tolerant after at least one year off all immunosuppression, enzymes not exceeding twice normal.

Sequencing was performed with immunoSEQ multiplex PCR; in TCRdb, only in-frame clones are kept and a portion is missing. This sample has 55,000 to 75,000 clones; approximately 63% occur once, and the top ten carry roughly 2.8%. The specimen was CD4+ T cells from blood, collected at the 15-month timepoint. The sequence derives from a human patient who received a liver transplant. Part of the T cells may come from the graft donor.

CDR3 bases: TGCGCCAGCAGCCCTTCCCCTCAGGGGTCGGGCACAGATACGCAGTATTTT. Its translation: CASSPSPQGSGTDTQYF. The V and J genes are TRBV5-1 and TRBJ2-3, with a tentative D call TRBD1 (6 bases). CDR1 and CDR2 from the germline V gene are SGHRS and YFSETQ. With 4 bases removed from V and 1 base from J, the gap between germline ends came to 19 bases. This CDR3 is built from 17 residues. The entire variable domain, with the rest obtained from reference TRBV5-1 and TRBJ2-3, is as follows: KAGVTQTPRYLIKTRGQQVTLSCSPISGHRSVSWYQQTPGQGLQFLFEYFSETQRNKGNFPGRFSGRQFSNSRSEMNVSTLELGDSALYLCASSPSPQGSGTDTQYFGPGTRLTVL.